The source of this T cell receptor (beta chain) is a study of T cell changes during pregnancy in multiple sclerosis (dated by TCRdb to between 2019 and 2020). About the study as a whole: The study examined how the T cell repertoire changed over the course of pregnancy in women with multiple sclerosis.

Details on this clone: The target of this receptor is not known. Within one base of it there is no much larger clone, and no base qualities were kept.

To prepare the library, the immunoSEQ multiplex PCR assay was applied. TCRdb re-hosts the immuneACCESS table, in-frame sequences only. Its copies lack some clones; in the studies checked, an unresolved V gene accounts for under half of them, and the cause for the rest is not known. The sample records just under 45,000 clones, roughly 95% of which are singletons. About 0.9% of the sample is taken by the ten largest. The sequenced sample was peripheral blood, obtained in the second trimester of pregnancy. This TCR was sampled from a female donor with multiple sclerosis, enrolled in a pregnancy study.

The CDR3 protein: CASSSRTWIYGYTF. At the DNA level, the sequence is TGTGCCAGCAGCTCAAGGACTTGGATCTATGGCTACACCTTC. Rearrangement joined TRBV7-9 to TRBJ1-2; the D gene is not confidently resolved. Including cysteine and phenylalanine, the CDR3 has 14 amino acids. The DNA shown is the 42-base CDR3, in frame from base 1. CDR1 and CDR2, per the germline V gene (reference sequence), are SEHNR and FQNEAQ. V loses 4 bases, J loses 4 bases, and the germline ends lie 13 bases apart.